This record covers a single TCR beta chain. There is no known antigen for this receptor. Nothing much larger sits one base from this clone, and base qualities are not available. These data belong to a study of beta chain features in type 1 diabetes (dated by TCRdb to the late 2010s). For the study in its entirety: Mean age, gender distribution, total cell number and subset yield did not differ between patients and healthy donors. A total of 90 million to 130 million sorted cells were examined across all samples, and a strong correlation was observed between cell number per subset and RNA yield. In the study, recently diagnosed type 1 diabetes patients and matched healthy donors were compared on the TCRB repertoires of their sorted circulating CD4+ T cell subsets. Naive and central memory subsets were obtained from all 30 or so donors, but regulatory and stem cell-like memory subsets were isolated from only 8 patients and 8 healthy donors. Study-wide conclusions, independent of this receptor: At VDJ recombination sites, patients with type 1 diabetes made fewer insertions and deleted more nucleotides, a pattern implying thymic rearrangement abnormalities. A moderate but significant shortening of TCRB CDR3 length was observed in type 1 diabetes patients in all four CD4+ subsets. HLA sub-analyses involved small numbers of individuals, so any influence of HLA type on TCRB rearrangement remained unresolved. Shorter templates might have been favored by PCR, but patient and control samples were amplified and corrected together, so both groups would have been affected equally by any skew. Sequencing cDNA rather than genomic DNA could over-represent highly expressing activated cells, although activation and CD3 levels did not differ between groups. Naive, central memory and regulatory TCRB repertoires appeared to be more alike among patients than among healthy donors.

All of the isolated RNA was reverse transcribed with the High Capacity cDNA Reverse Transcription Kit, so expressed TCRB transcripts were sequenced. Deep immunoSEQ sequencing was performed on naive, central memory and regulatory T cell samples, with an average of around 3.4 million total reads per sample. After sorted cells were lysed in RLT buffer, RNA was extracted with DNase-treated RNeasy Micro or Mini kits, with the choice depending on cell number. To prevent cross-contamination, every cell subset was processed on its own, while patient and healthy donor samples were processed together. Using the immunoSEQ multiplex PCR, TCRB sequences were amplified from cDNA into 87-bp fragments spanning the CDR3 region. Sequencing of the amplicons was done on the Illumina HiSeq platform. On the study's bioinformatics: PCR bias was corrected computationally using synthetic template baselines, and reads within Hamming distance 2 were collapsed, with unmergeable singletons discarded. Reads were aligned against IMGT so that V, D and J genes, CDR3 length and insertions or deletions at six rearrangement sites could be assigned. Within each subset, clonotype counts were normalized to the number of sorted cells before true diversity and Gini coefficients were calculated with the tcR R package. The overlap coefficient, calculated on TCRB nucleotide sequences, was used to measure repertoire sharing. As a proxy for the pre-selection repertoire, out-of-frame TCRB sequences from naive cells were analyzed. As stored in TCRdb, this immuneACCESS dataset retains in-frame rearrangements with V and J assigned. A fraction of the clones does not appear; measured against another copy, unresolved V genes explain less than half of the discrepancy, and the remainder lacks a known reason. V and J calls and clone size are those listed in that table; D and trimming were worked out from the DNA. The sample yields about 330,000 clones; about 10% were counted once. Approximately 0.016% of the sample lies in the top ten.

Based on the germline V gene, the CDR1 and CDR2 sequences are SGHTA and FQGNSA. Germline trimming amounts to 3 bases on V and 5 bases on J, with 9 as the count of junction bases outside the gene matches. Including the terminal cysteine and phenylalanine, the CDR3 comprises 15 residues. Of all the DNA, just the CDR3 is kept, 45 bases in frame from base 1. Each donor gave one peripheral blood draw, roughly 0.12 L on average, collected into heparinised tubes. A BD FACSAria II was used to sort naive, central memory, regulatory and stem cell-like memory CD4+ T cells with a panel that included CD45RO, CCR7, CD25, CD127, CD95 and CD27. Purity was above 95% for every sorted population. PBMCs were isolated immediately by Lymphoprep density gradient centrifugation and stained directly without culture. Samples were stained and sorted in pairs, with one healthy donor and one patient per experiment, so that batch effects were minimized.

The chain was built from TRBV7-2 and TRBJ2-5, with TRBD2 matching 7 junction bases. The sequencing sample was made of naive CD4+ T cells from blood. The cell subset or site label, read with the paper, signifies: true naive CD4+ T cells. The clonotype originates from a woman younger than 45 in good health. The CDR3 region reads CASSFWTRTSETQYF. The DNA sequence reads TGTGCCAGCAGCTTTTGGACTAGAACCAGCGAGACCCAGTACTTC.